The next 25 T cell receptor beta chains were all read from a single sample in a study of shared clonotypes between healthy human individuals. CD45RO negativity and positive selection for CCR7 defined naive CD8 cells, a population that excluded terminally differentiated effector memory CD45RA+ cells. Profiled with immunoSEQ multiplex PCR; TCRdb holds only in-frame clones, not every one. The top ten hold about 1.5% of the sample, which has around 2.1 million clones, about 93% seen once. Sample: naive CD8+ T cells from PBMCs. The receptor set was obtained from a man aged 18 to 35 in good health. Some clones in this sample may be carry-over from other donors' samples.

The chain links TRBV30 to TRBJ1-1; tentatively, D is TRBD1 (6 bases). In germline, CDR1 is GTSNPN, CDR2 SVGIG (reference sequence). This CDR3 is built from 15 residues. The germline V and J ends were trimmed by 3 bases and 5 bases, with 19 bases remaining between them. CDR3 sequence reads: CAWSPIPDRYTEAFF. The CDR3 region has the DNA TGTGCCTGGAGCCCAATCCCCGACAGGTATACTGAAGCTTTCTTT. Together with reference TRBV30 and TRBJ1-1, the CDR3 gives the full variable domain: SQTIHQWPATLVQPVGSPLSLECTVEGTSNPNLYWYRQAAGRGLQLLFYSVGIGQISSEVPQNLSASRPQDRQFILSSKKLLLSDSGFYLCAWSPIPDRYTEAFFGQGTRLTVV.

The rearrangement joins TRBV27 to TRBJ1-3; D is uncertain. The ends were cut back, 2 bases at V and 0 bases at J, with 5 bases in the middle. The germline V gene has CDR1 MNHEY and CDR2 SMNVEV (reference sequence). The CDR3 is made up of 14 amino acids. Here the CDR3 reads CASSLRFSGNTIYF. In DNA form, the CDR3 reads TGTGCCAGCAGTTTAAGGTTCTCTGGAAACACCATATATTTT.

Of note for this clone: The sample carries other DNA sequences with the same CDR3. V gene TRBV27 combines with J gene TRBJ1-4; D call uncertain. Trimming took 3 bases from V and 7 from J, leaving 12 bases between them. Germline CDR1 and CDR2: MNHEY and SMNVEV (reference sequence). CDR3 length: 14 residues. The CDR3 reads CASSLVGSGEKLFF. The CDR3 DNA follows: TGTGCCAGCAGTTTGGTAGGGTCGGGTGAAAAACTGTTTTTT.

Note on this clone: Other DNA sequences in this sample translate to the same CDR3. V is TRBV9 and J is TRBJ2-1; 13 positions agree with TRBD2. The CDR3 has 15 residues. Germline trimming cut 0 bases from V and 7 bases from J; bases unmatched to any gene: 1. Germline assignment: CDR1 SGDLS and CDR2 YYNGEE. The CDR3 sequence: CASSVGTSGSNEQFF. CDR3 DNA sequence: TGTGCCAGCAGCGTAGGGACTAGCGGGAGTAATGAGCAGTTCTTC.

The chain is built from TRBV7-8 and TRBJ2-3; the D gene is possibly TRBD2 (6 bases). The CDR3 extends over 17 amino acids. Germline loops: CDR1 SGHVS, CDR2 FQNEAQ. Trimming shortened V by 0 bases and J by 4 bases, and 17 bases separated the two germline ends. In DNA form, the CDR3 reads TGTGCCAGCAGCTTAGCCCCACTTAGCGGAGGGGCAGATACGCAGTATTTT. This codes for CASSLAPLSGGADTQYF. The full variable domain, completed using reference TRBV7-8 and TRBJ2-3, is GAGVSQSPRYKVAKRGQDVALRCDPISGHVSLFWYQQALGQGPEFLTYFQNEAQLDKSGLPSDRFFAERPEGSVSTLKIQRTQQEDSAVYLCASSLAPLSGGADTQYFGPGTRLTVL.

The chain uses TRBV2 and TRBJ2-1; 7 nucleotides line up with TRBD2. The ends lost 6 bases at V and 8 bases at J; junction bases unmatched: 19. This CDR3 has 17 residues. In germline, CDR1 is SNHLY, CDR2 FYNNEI. The CDR3 reads CASRVSPRETPWDEQFF. DNA for the CDR3: TGTGCCAGCAGAGTATCTCCGCGGGAGACCCCTTGGGATGAGCAGTTCTTC.

V gene TRBV4-3 combines with J gene TRBJ1-2; 8 bases match TRBD1. Germline CDR1 is LGHNA and CDR2 is YSLEER. CDR3 length: 15 amino acids. V was clipped by 4 bases and J by 4 bases; unmatched bases: 8. The CDR3 bases are TGCGCCAGCAGCCCCCGGACAGGGAATAGCTATGGCTACACCTTC. It translates to CASSPRTGNSYGYTF.

This chain uses TRBV28 with TRBJ2-1; 7 nucleotides align to TRBD2. Trimming took 1 base from V and 5 from J; bases not matched to a gene: 8. This CDR3 is built from 16 residues. Germline CDR1 is MDHEN and CDR2 is SYDVKM. In DNA, the CDR3 is TGTGCCAGCAGTTTATCCTCCCGTCTAGCGGACAATGAGCAGTTCTTC. Amino acid sequence: CASSLSSRLADNEQFF.

In the case of this clone: At one end the junction does not follow the germline gene, possibly because of a read error. The chain uses TRBV7-9 and TRBJ2-1; 7 positions agree with TRBD2. Germline V gives CDR1 SEHNR, CDR2 FQNEAQ (reference sequence). The CDR3 extends over 17 amino acids. The CDR3 DNA is TGTGCCAGCAGCCGAACAGGAGCGGGAACTTCCTCCAATGAGCAGTTCTTC. It specifies CASSRTGAGTSSNEQFF.

The chain recombines TRBV6-5 with TRBJ1-1; D is unresolved. V shed 2 bases and J shed 8 bases, with 15 bases lying between them. The CDR3 totals 14 residues. Germline CDR1 reads MNHEY; CDR2 reads SVGAGI. For the CDR3, the DNA is TGTGCCAGCAGTTACCGATCTAGCCCGTTAGAAGCTTTCTTT. This encodes CASSYRSSPLEAFF.

V and J are TRBV27 and TRBJ2-7; D remains unclear. The CDR3 spans 14 residues. V dropped 1 base and J dropped 3 bases, with 10 bases sitting between them. Germline CDR1 is MNHEY and CDR2 is SMNVEV (reference sequence). The CDR3 is CASSLLSSRYEQYF. The CDR3 bases are TGTGCCAGCAGTTTATTAAGTTCCCGCTACGAGCAGTACTTC.

The chain joins TRBV7-9 to TRBJ2-3; 7 bases align to TRBD1. The length of the CDR3 is 15 residues. The germline V gene encodes CDR1 SEHNR and CDR2 FQNEAQ (reference sequence). V trimming: 5 bases; J trimming: 1 base; junction bases outside the gene matches: 6. This CDR3 is CASSQRQGRTDTQYF. As DNA, the CDR3 is TGTGCCAGCAGCCAAAGACAGGGACGCACAGATACGCAGTATTTT.

This chain uses TRBV4-3 with TRBJ2-2; 9 bases fit TRBD2. CDR3 length equals 16 residues. CDR1 and CDR2 from the germline V gene are LGHNA and YSLEER. Trimming at V came to 1 base and at J to 4 bases, leaving 4 bases not matched to a gene. In DNA, the CDR3 is TGCGCCAGCAGCCAAGGACTAGCGGATTTCACCGGGGAGCTGTTTTTT. This encodes CASSQGLADFTGELFF.

This chain uses TRBV13 with TRBJ2-1; D not certain. Trimming removed 1 base at V and 8 bases at J, with 6 bases between. The germline gives CDR1 PRHDT, CDR2 FYEKMQ (reference sequence). The CDR3 runs 12 residues. This chain's CDR3 is CASSLAPYEQFF. The CDR3 DNA reads TGTGCCAGCAGCTTAGCTCCTTATGAGCAGTTCTTC.

The chain links TRBV28 to TRBJ2-7, with D perhaps TRBD2 (6 bases). The CDR3 has 17 residues. Trimming took 4 bases from V and 0 from J, leaving 19 bases between them. The germline CDR1 and CDR2 sequences are MDHEN and SYDVKM. CDR3 bases: TGTGCCAGCAGTTCCCTCAGGGACTTTTTAAGCTCCTACGAGCAGTACTTC. Its translation is CASSSLRDFLSSYEQYF.

CDR3 DNA: TGTGCCAGTACCCCCCTCTTCTTCGACGGGATGAACACTGAAGCTTTCTTT. It specifies CASTPLFFDGMNTEAFF. The chain is built from TRBV19 and TRBJ1-1; D unclear. The V end was cut by 7 bases, the J end by 0 bases, with 21 bases between. Germline V lookup: CDR1 LNHDA, CDR2 SQIVND (reference sequence). This CDR3 comprises 17 residues. Filled out from reference TRBV19 and TRBJ1-1, the complete variable domain reads DGGITQSPKYLFRKEGQNVTLSCEQNLNHDAMYWYRQDPGQGLRLIYYSQIVNDFQKGDIAEGYSVSREKKESFPLTVTSAQKNPTAFYLCASTPLFFDGMNTEAFFGQGTRLTVV.

The chain carries TRBV9 and TRBJ2-1; 9 bases are a match to TRBD1. The V gene's germline CDR1 is SGDLS and CDR2 YYNGEE. This CDR3 comprises 16 residues. J lost 0 bases, V lost 3 bases, and 4 bases had no gene match. The CDR3 coding sequence is TGTGCCAGCAGCGAGCTGGACAGGGGCTCCTACAATGAGCAGTTCTTC. It is translated as CASSELDRGSYNEQFF.

The chain employs TRBV7-3 and TRBJ2-7, with 10 bases that match TRBD1. The CDR3 spans 14 residues. Germline V CDR1 and CDR2: SGHTA, FQGTGA. The V segment lost 1 base and the J segment 5 bases; nucleotides outside the gene matches: 2. The CDR3 DNA follows: TGTGCCAGCAGCTTAAGAGGACAGGGGGACGAGCAGTACTTC. Residues: CASSLRGQGDEQYF. Filled out from reference TRBV7-3 and TRBJ2-7, the complete variable domain reads GAGVSQTPSNKVTEKGKYVELRCDPISGHTALYWYRQSLGQGPEFLIYFQGTGAADDSGLPNDRFFAVRPEGSVSTLKIQRTERGDSAVYLCASSLRGQGDEQYFGPGTRLTVT.

The rearrangement joins TRBV2 to TRBJ1-1; perhaps TRBD1 as D (5 bases). The V end was cut by 8 bases, the J end by 3 bases, with 16 bases between. Germline loops: CDR1 SNHLY, CDR2 FYNNEI. The length of the CDR3 is 14 residues. Here the CDR3 reads CASFRGARDTEAFF. The DNA of the CDR3 is TGTGCCAGCTTTAGGGGAGCGAGGGACACTGAAGCTTTCTTT.

The chain has TRBV7-9 and TRBJ2-1, with a possible D match to TRBD2 (5 bases). V lost 2 bases and J 7 bases, leaving 12 bases between the germline ends. The CDR3 has 14 amino acids. From germline, CDR1 is SEHNR and CDR2 FQNEAQ (reference sequence). The CDR3 bases are TGTGCCAGCAGCTTATCTTCTAGCTTGAATGAGCAGTTCTTC. It yields the protein CASSLSSSLNEQFF. Together with reference TRBV7-9 and TRBJ2-1, the CDR3 gives the full variable domain: DTGVSQNPRHKITKRGQNVTFRCDPISEHNRLYWYRQTLGQGPEFLTYFQNEAQLEKSRLLSDRFSAERPKGSFSTLEIQRTEQGDSAMYLCASSLSSSLNEQFFGPGTRLTVL.

This rearrangement joins TRBV6-5 to TRBJ2-5, with 8 bases fitting TRBD2. The CDR3 length is 15 residues. V gave up 9 bases and J gave up 4 bases; unmatched junction bases: 13. Germline V gene lookup returns CDR1 MNHEY and CDR2 SVGAGI. CDR3 amino acids: CASRALREVRETQYF. In nucleotides, the CDR3 is TGTGCCAGTCGCGCCCTGCGGGAGGTTCGAGAGACCCAGTACTTC.

V is TRBV7-9 and J is TRBJ2-1; 16 bases align to TRBD2. Germline V gene data show CDR1 as SEHNR and CDR2 as FQNEAQ (reference sequence). The V and J ends lost 9 bases and 3 bases, in that order; junction bases with no gene match: 8. The CDR3 loop spans 17 amino acids. CDR3 amino acids: CASSGTSGRENYNEQFF. The CDR3 DNA follows: TGTGCCAGTTCCGGGACTAGCGGGAGGGAGAACTACAATGAGCAGTTCTTC.

The chain is built from TRBV4-3 and TRBJ1-5; 12 bases map to TRBD1. J gave up 7 bases and V 0 bases, and 4 bases lay outside the gene matches. CDR3 length: 16 residues. Germline V gene lookup returns CDR1 LGHNA and CDR2 YSLEER. DNA of the CDR3: TGCGCCAGCAGCCAAGATTGGGACAGGGGGCGACAGCCCCAGCATTTT. It specifies CASSQDWDRGRQPQHF.

This rearrangement joins TRBV15 to TRBJ2-1; 12 nucleotides line up with TRBD2. The CDR3 is made up of 15 amino acids. Germline loops: CDR1 LNHNV, CDR2 YYDKDF (reference sequence). V lost 5 bases and J lost 8; bases outside the gene matches: 7. DNA of the CDR3: TGTGCCACCAGCGAAAAGACTAGCGGGAGCGATGAGCAGTTCTTC. Protein sequence: CATSEKTSGSDEQFF.

The gene calls are TRBV29-1 and TRBJ2-3; 7 bases match TRBD1. Germline CDR1 is SQVTM and CDR2 is ANQGSEA. J was trimmed by 4 bases and V by 7 bases; bases with no gene match: 11. The CDR3 contains 14 residues. The CDR3 nucleotides read TGCAGCGGCAATACAGGGGTTACAGCAGATACGCAGTATTTT. Protein: CSGNTGVTADTQYF.